The clone carrying this T cell receptor (beta chain) has just a few counts. In TCRdb, the 5' RACE reads were re-called with MiXCR into one record per CDR3 protein. The repertoire holds about 81,000 distinct CDR3 sequences, with roughly 25% as singletons. The CDR3 loop spans 15 amino acids. J gave up 2 bases and V 6 bases, and 6 bases lay outside the gene matches. Germline V gene lookup returns CDR1 LGHNA and CDR2 YNFKEQ. This record comes from a study of T-cell memory formation after mild COVID-19. Study background: Across donors, TCR clusters were largely donor specific.

The chain combines TRBV4-2 with TRBJ2-1, with TRBD2 matching 8 bases. This TCR came from a man between 18 and 35 years old who had mild COVID-19 (a few samples of this study predate the infection). Cell type and time point are not known. The sequenced sample consisted of PBMCs or a T cell subset sorted from them (not recorded which). CDR3 loop: CASSVGGAPYNEQFF. The CDR3 DNA sequence: TGTGCCAGCAGTGTCGGGGGGGCCCCCTACAATGAGCAGTTCTTC.